Presented here are 15 T cell receptor beta chains from one specimen sequenced in a study of blood T cell repertoires in COVID-19. Data came from immunoSEQ multiplex PCR; TCRdb stores just in-frame clones and leaves some out. The data show 65,000 or so clones, approximately 73% seen once. Source material: peripheral blood. These receptors were taken from a woman between 50 and 59 years old with active or convalescent COVID-19.

The rearrangement uses TRBV9 and TRBJ2-2, with a tentative D call TRBD2 (6 bases). Trimming stripped 2 bases from V and 6 bases from J, with 11 bases between. CDR1 is SGDLS and CDR2 is YYNGEE in the germline V gene. There are 14 residues in the CDR3. CDR3 loop: CASSVEGVAGELFF. The DNA for the CDR3 is TGTGCCAGCAGCGTGGAGGGTGTGGCCGGGGAGCTGTTTTTT.

The chain joins TRBV12-5 to TRBJ2-7, with 10 bases lining up with TRBD2. J lost 3 bases, V lost 6 bases, and 8 bases had no gene match. Germline CDR1 and CDR2: LGHNT and FRNRAP. The CDR3 consists of 15 residues. CDR3 DNA sequence: TGTGCTAGTGGCCCGCCCGGGACTAGCGTCTACGAGCAGTACTTC. Its protein is CASGPPGTSVYEQYF.

The chain is built from TRBV30 and TRBJ1-1; a weak D match, TRBD1 (5 bases). Trimming took 5 bases from V and 5 from J, leaving 9 bases between them. The germline gives CDR1 GTSNPN, CDR2 SVGIG (reference sequence). CDR3 size: 11 residues. The CDR3 reads CAWGAETEAFF. CDR3 sequence (DNA): TGTGCCTGGGGGGCAGAAACTGAAGCTTTCTTT.

The gene calls are TRBV2 and TRBJ2-3, with 7 positions matching TRBD1. J lost 7 bases, V lost 6 bases, and 16 bases had no gene match. The CDR3 contains 16 residues. Germline CDR1 reads SNHLY; CDR2 reads FYNNEI. The CDR3 loop is CASSDTRTGGGNTQYF. The CDR3 bases are TGTGCCAGCAGCGATACTAGGACAGGAGGTGGAAATACGCAGTATTTT.

The chain couples TRBV6-5 to TRBJ1-1; tentative D call: TRBD1 (6 bases). Trimming stripped 8 bases from V and 4 bases from J, with 14 bases between. The CDR3 length is 13 residues. Germline V gene sequence: CDR1 MNHEY, CDR2 SVGAGI. CDR3 region: CASCQRGITEAFF. CDR3 DNA sequence: TGTGCCAGCTGCCAGAGGGGGATCACTGAAGCTTTCTTT.

V is TRBV9 and J is TRBJ1-2, with TRBD1 matching 8 bases. The CDR3 has 14 residues. CDR1 SGDLS and CDR2 YYNGEE come from the germline V gene. V shed 3 bases and J 4 bases; nucleotides not matched to a gene: 5. This CDR3 is CASSAGQGSYGYTF. DNA for the CDR3: TGTGCCAGCAGCGCAGGACAGGGTAGCTATGGCTACACCTTC. The full variable domain, with the rest looked up from reference TRBV9 and TRBJ1-2, is DSGVTQTPKHLITATGQRVTLRCSPRSGDLSVYWYQQSLDQGLQFLIQYYNGEERAKGNILERFSAQQFPDLHSELNLSSLELGDSALYFCASSAGQGSYGYTFGSGTRLTVV.

V gene TRBV27 combines with J gene TRBJ2-7; unclear D gene. This CDR3 contains 14 residues. Trimming removed 8 bases at V and 4 bases at J, with 18 bases between. Per the germline V gene, CDR1 is MNHEY and CDR2 is SMNVEV (reference sequence). The DNA of the CDR3 is TGTGCCAGCCGGAGATCGGCTAGTCGATACGAGCAGTACTTC. It encodes CASRRSASRYEQYF.

This chain joins TRBV6-5 and TRBJ1-6; a possible D gene is TRBD1 (6 bases). Trimming removed 2 bases from V and 9 bases from J, with 17 bases in between. This CDR3 has 16 amino acids. CDR1 and CDR2 (germline): MNHEY, SVGAGI. CDR3 bases: TGTGCCAGCAGTTACGGGTCGGGGGGCGCCGGTTCACCCCTCCACTTT. The encoded protein is CASSYGSGGAGSPLHF.

Only one count was recorded for this clone. This rearrangement joins TRBV5-4 to TRBJ2-1; 9 nucleotides agree with TRBD2. With 2 bases clipped from V and 4 bases from J, the junction kept 7 bases outside the gene matches. Germline CDR1 is SGHNT and CDR2 is YYREEE (reference sequence). The CDR3 is 16 amino acids. This chain's CDR3 is CASSLRGGRAYNEQFF. CDR3 nucleotide sequence: TGTGCCAGCAGCTTAAGAGGCGGGAGGGCTTACAATGAGCAGTTCTTC.

The chain carries TRBV12-5 and TRBJ1-1; possible D gene TRBD1, 6 bases. Trimming shortened V by 0 bases and J by 1 base, and 9 bases separated the two germline ends. CDR3 length: 15 residues. Germline-derived CDR1 and CDR2 are LGHNT and FRNRAP. The chain's CDR3 is CASGLVRRGNTEAFF. The CDR3 nucleotides read TGTGCTAGTGGTTTGGTACGCAGGGGGAACACTGAAGCTTTCTTT.

CDR3 loop: CASTRDYLTDTQYF. DNA for the CDR3: TGCGCCAGCACTCGAGACTACCTCACAGATACGCAGTATTTT. The rearrangement uses TRBV5-1 and TRBJ2-3; D possibly corresponds to TRBD2 (5 bases). In germline, CDR1 is SGHRS, CDR2 YFSETQ. V lost 6 bases to trimming and J lost 2 bases, with 13 bases between them. The CDR3 has 14 residues.

The V and J genes are TRBV5-1 and TRBJ1-1; D not resolved. Trimming cost V 3 bases and J 3 bases, with 9 bases left between them. The CDR3 consists of 13 residues. In germline, CDR1 is SGHRS, CDR2 YFSETQ. The CDR3 DNA follows: TGCGCCAGCAGCTCCCTAGTCCACACTGAAGCTTTCTTT. Translated: CASSSLVHTEAFF.

This clone was counted only a few times. The chain is built from TRBV4-3 and TRBJ2-5; TRBD2 is a possible D gene (5 bases). The CDR3 has 15 amino acids. CDR1 is LGHNA, CDR2 YSLEER, per germline. V was trimmed by 0 bases and J by 7 bases, leaving 15 bases between them. The CDR3 DNA is TGCGCCAGCAGCCAAGATGGGCGGGCCCCCGGGACCCAGTACTTC. Its protein product is CASSQDGRAPGTQYF.

This clone was detected a few times. The V and J genes are TRBV3-1 (or the pseudogene TRBV3-2) and TRBJ1-6, with TRBD1 as a possible D gene (5 bases). The V gene's germline CDR1 is LGHDT and CDR2 YNNKEL (reference sequence). This CDR3 has 15 residues. V lost 5 bases and J 0 bases, leaving 8 bases between the germline ends. CDR3 in amino acids: CASSRRGSYNSPLHF. The CDR3 DNA is TGTGCCAGCAGCAGGAGGGGCTCCTATAATTCACCCCTCCACTTT.

The chain links TRBV7-2 to TRBJ2-2; 9 nucleotides match TRBD2. V lost 6 bases to trimming and J lost 5 bases; unmatched junction nucleotides: 4. Germline CDR1 SGHTA, CDR2 FQGNSA. The CDR3 has 14 amino acids. The CDR3 DNA is TGTGCCAGCAGTGGACTAGCGCCTACCGGGGAGCTGTTTTTT. Translated: CASSGLAPTGELFF.